A single sample gave rise to the 32 T cell receptor beta chains below, sequenced in a study of T cells in Graves' hyperthyroidism and ophthalmopathy. It was RNA transcripts that yielded the amplified TCR beta CDR3 regions. HTBI primers were the set used in a first-round RT-PCR of the TCR CDR3. Via MiXCR, TCRdb re-called the multiplex PCR reads, giving one row per CDR3 protein. The sample has almost 500,000 distinct CDR3 sequences, around a fifth seen once; the top ten hold roughly 49%. Sequenced input: blood. The origin of the receptors is a woman between 70 and 85 years old with Graves' ophthalmopathy.

About this clonotype: This may come from a read error, since a much larger clone is one base off. The V and J genes are TRBV6-1 and TRBJ1-2; D gene unclear. V was clipped by 0 bases and J by 5 bases, with 16 bases between them. CDR1 MNHNS and CDR2 SASEGT come from the germline V gene. The CDR3 consists of 16 residues. DNA for the CDR3: TGTGCCAGCAGTGAAGCGGTGGGCACTATTGGTTATGGCTACACCTTC. As protein: CASSEAVGTIGYGYTF.

The CDR3 DNA sequence: TGTGCCACGCGAGAACGGGAGAACTATGGCTACACCTTC. Translating gives CATRERENYGYTF. The V gene is TRBV10-3, the J gene TRBJ1-2; D remains unclear. Trimming took 10 bases from V and 2 from J, leaving 14 bases between them. CDR1 is ENHRY, CDR2 SYGVKD, per germline. This CDR3 contains 13 residues.

A few counts support this clonotype. The rearrangement links TRBV5-1 to TRBJ1-1, with D tentatively TRBD1 (6 bases). The CDR3 loop spans 17 amino acids. V shed 4 bases and J shed 3 bases, with 22 bases lying between them. Germline V gene sequence: CDR1 SGHRS, CDR2 YFSETQ. The chain's CDR3 is CASSPRLTGPGHTEAFF. The CDR3 DNA sequence: TGCGCCAGCAGCCCCCGACTGACAGGACCCGGACACACTGAAGCTTTCTTT.

This clonotype was found many times. The CDR3 here is CASSLPVNTEAFF. The CDR3 DNA follows: TGTGCCAGCAGTTTACCAGTGAACACTGAAGCTTTCTTT. The V and J genes are TRBV12-3 or TRBV12-4 and TRBJ1-1; D unresolved. This CDR3 contains 13 residues. V lost 2 bases to trimming and J lost 0 bases, with 4 bases between them.

The J gene is TRBJ2-3, the V gene TRBV20-1, with 10 bases identical to TRBD2. The CDR3 covers 17 residues. Germline V lookup: CDR1 DFQATT, CDR2 SNEGSKA (reference sequence). J was trimmed by 2 bases and V by 3 bases; bases with no gene match: 11. The DNA for the CDR3 is TGCAGTGCTAGTCCGATTAGCGGGAGGTCTTTCACAGATACGCAGTATTTT. Its protein product is CSASPISGRSFTDTQYF.

This clonotype was counted ten times or more. V gene TRBV6-1 combines with J gene TRBJ2-7, with 7 bases lining up with TRBD2. V lost 6 bases, J lost 6 bases, and 11 bases stayed unmatched. The CDR3 contains 14 residues. CDR1 is MNHNS and CDR2 is SASEGT in the germline V gene. The CDR3 region is CASRSWGGLSEQYF. CDR3 DNA: TGTGCCAGCAGGTCGTGGGGAGGGCTTAGCGAGCAGTACTTC.

Details on this clonotype: This clone may be a read error of a much larger clone one base away. The chain has TRBV13 and TRBJ2-2; no firm D call. Germline lookup yields CDR1 PRHDT and CDR2 FYEKMQ (reference sequence). This CDR3 is built from 13 residues. The DNA of the CDR3 is TGTGCCGGCAGCTTGCGCAACACCGGGGAGCTGTTTTTT. It is translated as CAGSLRNTGELFF. The variable domain in full, completed from reference TRBV13 and TRBJ2-2, reads AAGVIQSPRHLIKEKRETATLKCYPIPRHDTVYWYQQGPGQDPQFLISFYEKMQSDKGSIPDRFSAQQFSDYHSELNMSSLELGDSALYFCAGSLRNTGELFFGEGSRLTVL.

V and J are TRBV7-6 and TRBJ2-7, with TRBD2 identical over 8 bases. CDR1 SGHVS and CDR2 FNYEAQ come from the germline V gene. This CDR3 has 16 amino acids. Trimming at V came to 6 bases and at J to 5 bases, leaving 15 bases not matched to a gene. CDR3 sequence (DNA): TGTGCCAGCAGGTGGCCCCCGGGAGGGCTCCCCAACGAGCAGTACTTC. This gives the protein CASRWPPGGLPNEQYF.

About this clonotype: A read error may explain this, as a much larger clone is one base away. Given the absence of the conserved phenylalanine or tryptophan at the CDR3 end, a read error is likely. This sequence joins TRBV28 and TRBJ2-3; D possibly corresponds to TRBD2 (6 bases). The ends were cut back, 6 bases at V and 6 bases at J, with 19 bases in the middle. Per germline, CDR1 MDHEN and CDR2 SYDVKM. The CDR3 covers 15 residues. The chain's CDR3 is CASSSPGGPHDTQYL. CDR3 DNA sequence: TGTGCCAGCAGCAGCCCCGGGGGACCACACGATACGCAGTATCTT.

The chain carries TRBV12-3 or TRBV12-4 and TRBJ2-3; 10 positions match TRBD2. The V and J ends lost 1 base and 3 bases, in that order; junction bases with no gene match: 4. The CDR3 extends over 16 amino acids. CDR3 bases: TGTGCCAGCAGTTTAGTAGTGACTAGCGGGACAGATACGCAGTATTTT. Translating gives CASSLVVTSGTDTQYF.

Ten or more counts support this clonotype. The CDR3, as DNA: TGTGCCAGCAGCGTTAGTCCCAGGAGGGGCGGCGAGCAGTACTTC. Its translation is CASSVSPRRGGEQYF. V gene TRBV11-2 combines with J gene TRBJ2-7, with D tentatively TRBD2 (6 bases). The CDR3 extends over 15 amino acids. Germline V CDR1 and CDR2: SGHAT, FQNNGV. The V end lost 5 bases, the J end lost 6 bases, and 20 bases lay between the germline ends. The variable domain in full, with the rest retrieved from reference TRBV11-2 and TRBJ2-7, is EAGVAQSPRYKIIEKRQSVAFWCNPISGHATLYWYQQILGQGPKLLIQFQNNGVVDDSQLPKDRFSAERLKGVDSTLKIQPAKLEDSAVYLCASSVSPRRGGEQYFGPGTRLTVT.

In this sample, this clonotype turned up many times. This CDR3 is CASSFSTGDSRDTQYF. The DNA for the CDR3 is TGCGCCAGCAGCTTTTCCACAGGGGATTCGAGAGATACGCAGTATTTT. V is TRBV5-1 and J is TRBJ2-3; 7 nucleotides align to TRBD1. From germline, CDR1 is SGHRS and CDR2 YFSETQ. The ends lost 2 bases at V and 5 bases at J; junction bases unmatched: 11. The CDR3 runs to 16 residues.

This clonotype was counted only a few times. This sequence joins TRBV7-9 and TRBJ2-1; D not resolved. The CDR3 extends over 15 amino acids. V dropped 4 bases and J dropped 0 bases, with 10 bases sitting between them. CDR1 SEHNR and CDR2 FQNEAQ come from the germline V gene (reference sequence). CDR3 nucleotides: TGTGCCAGCAGCTCCACAGAGACCTCCTACAATGAGCAGTTCTTC. Translation: CASSSTETSYNEQFF.

This chain joins TRBV6-1 and TRBJ1-1; D is unclear. CDR3 length: 15 residues. The V end lost 6 bases, the J end lost 0 bases, and 14 bases lay between the germline ends. Germline V gives CDR1 MNHNS, CDR2 SASEGT. The CDR3 region is CASSPSNPMNTEAFF. The CDR3 coding sequence is TGTGCCAGCAGCCCCTCTAACCCCATGAACACTGAAGCTTTCTTT.

The sample holds many counts of this clonotype. The V gene is TRBV7-9, the J gene TRBJ1-1, with TRBD1 matching 12 bases. The germline CDR1 and CDR2 sequences are SEHNR and FQNEAQ (reference sequence). V was pared by 3 bases and J by 3 bases, with 11 bases of the junction left unmatched. CDR3 size: 18 residues. The CDR3 here is CASSLGAGTGGPHTEAFF. In DNA form, the CDR3 reads TGTGCCAGCAGCTTGGGGGCCGGGACAGGGGGCCCTCACACTGAAGCTTTCTTT.

This clonotype was seen a few times. The chain is built from TRBV5-1 and TRBJ2-7, with 7 positions matching TRBD2. The CDR3 has 15 residues. CDR1 and CDR2 (germline): SGHRS, YFSETQ. The junction had 11 bases not matched to a gene; V was cut back by 1 base and J by 7 bases. The DNA for the CDR3 is TGCGCCAGCAGCTTGTCGCGGGAGCCGCTTTGGGAGCAGTACTTC. This codes for CASSLSREPLWEQYF.

As DNA, the CDR3 is TGTGCCAGCAGTCGGTTTAAGACTAGCGGGAGGAAGACCCAGTACTTC. Its translation: CASSRFKTSGRKTQYF. The rearrangement uses TRBV3-1 and TRBJ2-5; TRBD2 agrees at 13 bases. Germline assignment: CDR1 LGHDT and CDR2 YNNKEL (reference sequence). The CDR3 has 16 amino acids. J lost 6 bases, V lost 6 bases, and 10 bases had no gene match.

The rearrangement links TRBV3-1 to TRBJ1-2; possible D gene TRBD1, 6 bases. The germline gives CDR1 LGHDT, CDR2 YNNKEL (reference sequence). Trimming cost V 4 bases and J 8 bases, with 14 bases left between them. The CDR3 consists of 13 residues. CDR3 nucleotides: TGTGCCAGCAGCCTTACAGGGTCTCGAGGCTACACCTTC. Protein: CASSLTGSRGYTF.

The chain combines TRBV18 with TRBJ1-1; tentatively, D is TRBD1 (5 bases). Trimming left V 2 bases short and J 1 base short, with 14 bases between. The CDR3 covers 16 residues. From germline, CDR1 is KGHSH and CDR2 LQKENI. As DNA, the CDR3 is TGTGCCAGCTCACCAAGACAGCGGGTCTCGAACACTGAAGCTTTCTTT. Protein sequence: CASSPRQRVSNTEAFF.

The gene calls are TRBV30 and TRBJ1-1; D not resolved. Trimming cost V 0 bases and J 5 bases, with 10 bases left between them. CDR1 and CDR2 from the germline V gene are GTSNPN and SVGIG (reference sequence). This CDR3 contains 13 residues. The CDR3 nucleotides are TGTGCCTGGAGTGTACGACTTCGGACTGAAGCTTTCTTT. Encoded protein: CAWSVRLRTEAFF. Full variable domain (remainder filled in from reference TRBV30 and TRBJ1-1): SQTIHQWPATLVQPVGSPLSLECTVEGTSNPNLYWYRQAAGRGLQLLFYSVGIGQISSEVPQNLSASRPQDRQFILSSKKLLLSDSGFYLCAWSVRLRTEAFFGQGTRLTVV.

The J gene is TRBJ1-1, the V gene TRBV7-2, with D hard to call. With 1 base removed from V and 4 bases from J, the gap between germline ends came to 13 bases. This CDR3 has 15 amino acids. The germline V gene has CDR1 SGHTA and CDR2 FQGNSA. In DNA form, the CDR3 reads TGTGCCAGCAGCTTAGTTCGGCAGATCGGCACTGAAGCTTTCTTT. Amino acid sequence: CASSLVRQIGTEAFF.

This chain connects TRBV20-1 to TRBJ2-7; 10 bases match TRBD2. Germline V gene lookup returns CDR1 DFQATT and CDR2 SNEGSKA (reference sequence). Trimming cost V 7 bases and J 2 bases; bases outside gene matches: 11. The CDR3 extends over 15 amino acids. DNA of the CDR3: TGCAGTGTCCAGCCCAGCGGGAGGGCAGCCTACGAGCAGTACTTC. Its protein product is CSVQPSGRAAYEQYF.

This clonotype was seen repeatedly, ten times or more. The chain has TRBV6-1 and TRBJ2-4; D is possibly TRBD1 (6 bases). The germline gives CDR1 MNHNS, CDR2 SASEGT. CDR3 length: 14 amino acids. The germline V and J ends were trimmed by 5 bases and 5 bases, with 13 bases remaining between them. This CDR3 reads CASSFVAGENIQYF. CDR3 bases: TGTGCCAGCAGTTTTGTGGCAGGGGAAAACATTCAGTACTTC.

The chain recombines TRBV5-1 with TRBJ2-3, with 9 bases lining up with TRBD2. Looked up from germline, CDR1 is SGHRS and CDR2 is YFSETQ. The V gene end was trimmed by 1 base and the J gene end by 2 bases; junction bases not matched to a gene: 5. The CDR3 length is 16 residues. Here the CDR3 DNA reads TGCGCCAGCAGCTTGTCTAGCGGGGCTCCCACAGATACGCAGTATTTT. It is translated as CASSLSSGAPTDTQYF.

This clonotype was seen ten or more times. This chain uses TRBV3-1 with TRBJ2-1; 8 bases line up with TRBD1. The V segment lost 0 bases and the J segment 14 bases; nucleotides outside the gene matches: 6. This CDR3 is 13 amino acids long. Germline CDR1 and CDR2: LGHDT and YNNKEL (reference sequence). The CDR3 coding sequence is TGTGCCAGCAGCCAAGACCAGAGGACAGGGAAGTTCTTC. It translates to CASSQDQRTGKFF.

This clonotype appeared many times. This chain uses TRBV28 with TRBJ1-1; TRBD1 matches at 8 bases. CDR3 size: 18 residues. Germline V CDR1 and CDR2: MDHEN, SYDVKM. The V gene end was trimmed by 4 bases and the J gene end by 0 bases; junction bases not matched to a gene: 13. As DNA, the CDR3 is TGTGCCAGCAGTTCCCTTGGACAGGGTATACTGATGAACACTGAAGCTTTCTTT. Protein product: CASSSLGQGILMNTEAFF.

The DNA for the CDR3 is TGCAGTGCGCTCCGGGACCCCGCCAAAAACATTCAGTACTTC. Its protein product is CSALRDPAKNIQYF. The chain has TRBV20-1 and TRBJ2-4; the D call may be TRBD1 or TRBD2 (5 bases each). V was cut by 6 bases and J by 1 base, with 13 bases left in between. This CDR3 is 14 amino acids long. Germline lookup yields CDR1 DFQATT and CDR2 SNEGSKA (reference sequence).

V and J are TRBV30 and TRBJ1-1, with D possibly TRBD1 on 5 matching bases. V was cut by 3 bases and J by 10 bases, with 18 bases left in between. CDR1 GTSNPN and CDR2 SVGIG come from the germline V gene (reference sequence). CDR3 length: 13 amino acids. CDR3 region: CAWRPFREGTAFF. The CDR3 DNA follows: TGTGCCTGGAGGCCCTTTAGGGAGGGGACAGCTTTCTTT.

The rearrangement uses TRBV7-3 and TRBJ2-7, with 9 bases identical to TRBD1. Trimming took 3 bases from V and 2 from J; bases not matched to a gene: 2. The CDR3 is made up of 14 amino acids. Germline V gene data show CDR1 as SGHTA and CDR2 as FQGTGA. CDR3 region: CASSLTGGTYEQYF. The CDR3 DNA reads as TGTGCCAGCAGCTTGACAGGGGGAACCTACGAGCAGTACTTC.

This clonotype was counted ten times or more. CDR3 loop: CASRTTSGRAYEQYF. The DNA for the CDR3 is TGTGCCAGCAGAACGACTAGCGGGAGGGCCTACGAGCAGTACTTC. V gene TRBV11-2 combines with J gene TRBJ2-7, with TRBD2 matching 14 bases. The CDR3 totals 15 residues. Germline CDR1 SGHAT, CDR2 FQNNGV. With 6 bases clipped from V and 2 bases from J, the junction kept 3 bases outside the gene matches.

This clonotype was picked up many times. This chain connects TRBV7-6 to TRBJ1-5, with 7 bases that match TRBD1. The CDR3 is made up of 12 amino acids. Germline V gene sequence: CDR1 SGHVS, CDR2 FNYEAQ. Losses at the gene ends were 2 bases for V and 11 bases for J; bases not matched to a gene: 3. The CDR3 loop is CASSLPTGTQHF. CDR3 sequence (DNA): TGTGCCAGCAGCTTACCGACAGGGACCCAGCATTTT.

This chain connects TRBV20-1 to TRBJ2-5, with D maybe TRBD1 (6 bases). CDR3 size: 12 residues. The ends were cut back, 5 bases at V and 4 bases at J, with 11 bases in the middle. Germline CDR1 is DFQATT and CDR2 is SNEGSKA (reference sequence). CDR3 DNA sequence: TGCAGTGCTGGGGGCAGGCGAGAGACCCAGTACTTC. It encodes CSAGGRRETQYF.